Shown below are 25 T cell receptor beta chains from a single sample sequenced in a study of blood T cell repertoires in COVID-19. Data came from immunoSEQ multiplex PCR; TCRdb stores just in-frame clones and leaves some out. The sample contains about 59,000 clones, almost 85% of which appear only once. Sample: peripheral blood. The receptors were gathered from a human donor in a cohort sampled during active COVID-19.

The rearrangement links TRBV3-1 (or the pseudogene TRBV3-2) to TRBJ2-7; D might be TRBD1 (6 bases). Germline CDR1 LGHDT, CDR2 YNNKEL (reference sequence). V lost 6 bases to trimming and J lost 2 bases, with 8 bases between them. The CDR3 runs 12 residues. Written as DNA, the CDR3 is TGTGCCAGCAGACAGGGTCCCTACGAGCAGTACTTC. Amino acid sequence: CASRQGPYEQYF.

The V gene is TRBV5-6, the J gene TRBJ1-4, with 9 bases matching TRBD1. Trimming took 0 bases from V and 4 from J; bases not matched to a gene: 7. CDR3 size: 17 residues. Germline CDR1 reads SGHDT; CDR2 reads YYEEEE. CDR3 sequence (DNA): TGTGCCAGCAGCTTGGTGCACAGGGGGCTTGATAATGAAAAACTGTTTTTT. This gives the protein CASSLVHRGLDNEKLFF.

V is TRBV7-2 and J is TRBJ2-1; D is possibly TRBD2 (5 bases). This CDR3 is built from 14 residues. Trimming shortened V by 5 bases and J by 1 base, and 9 bases separated the two germline ends. CDR1 is SGHTA and CDR2 is FQGNSA in the germline V gene. The CDR3 here is CASSPLASYNEQFF. CDR3 DNA: TGTGCCAGCAGCCCCCTAGCTTCCTACAATGAGCAGTTCTTC.

The chain is built from TRBV2 and TRBJ1-2; D is possibly TRBD1 (6 bases). CDR1 and CDR2 (germline): SNHLY, FYNNEI. V shed 1 base and J shed 4 bases, with 10 bases lying between them. CDR3 size: 14 residues. CDR3 protein: CASSEGGRVYGYTF. The CDR3 coding sequence is TGTGCCAGCAGTGAAGGGGGGCGCGTCTATGGCTACACCTTC. The full variable domain, completed using reference TRBV2 and TRBJ1-2, is EPEVTQTPSHQVTQMGQEVILRCVPISNHLYFYWYRQILGQKVEFLVSFYNNEISEKSEIFDDQFSVERPDGSNFTLKIRSTKLEDSAMYFCASSEGGRVYGYTFGSGTRLTVV.

The chain has TRBV19 and TRBJ2-5, with D perhaps TRBD2 (6 bases). Germline V gene data show CDR1 as LNHDA and CDR2 as SQIVND (reference sequence). The V end lost 11 bases, the J end lost 2 bases, and 12 bases lay between the germline ends. This CDR3 has 12 amino acids. The DNA of the CDR3 is TGTGCCTGCGGGCGGGGACAAGAGACCCAGTACTTC. It yields the protein CACGRGQETQYF. Using reference TRBV19 and TRBJ2-5 for the parts outside the CDR3, the full variable domain is DGGITQSPKYLFRKEGQNVTLSCEQNLNHDAMYWYRQDPGQGLRLIYYSQIVNDFQKGDIAEGYSVSREKKESFPLTVTSAQKNPTAFYLCACGRGQETQYFGPGTRLLVL.

V gene TRBV18 combines with J gene TRBJ1-5; no definite D call. The CDR3 contains 14 residues. The V gene's germline CDR1 is KGHSH and CDR2 LQKENI. Trimming took off 4 bases at V and 5 bases at J, with 12 bases between the two ends. The CDR3 is CASSQWSVDQPQHF. In DNA form, the CDR3 reads TGTGCCAGCTCACAGTGGTCGGTTGATCAGCCCCAGCATTTT.

V gene TRBV6-5 combines with J gene TRBJ1-2; D gene ambiguous. The CDR3 length is 15 residues. CDR1 is MNHEY and CDR2 is SVGAGI in the germline V gene. V lost 2 bases and J lost 0, with 10 bases in between. This chain's CDR3 is CASSYISDSNYGYTF. The CDR3 region has the DNA TGTGCCAGCAGTTACATCTCAGACTCTAACTATGGCTACACCTTC.

The chain recombines TRBV19 with TRBJ1-2, with a possible D match to TRBD1 (5 bases). V lost 5 bases, J lost 5 bases, and 9 bases lay in between. Germline CDR1 and CDR2: LNHDA and SQIVND (reference sequence). The CDR3 loop spans 12 amino acids. CDR3 sequence: CASSPQGYGYTF. CDR3 nucleotide sequence: TGTGCCAGTAGTCCCCAGGGATATGGCTACACCTTC.

The chain is built from TRBV6-6 and TRBJ2-3; 10 nucleotides agree with TRBD2. The germline V gene encodes CDR1 MNHNY and CDR2 SVGAGI (reference sequence). J gave up 1 base and V 3 bases, and 4 bases lay outside the gene matches. This CDR3 has 16 amino acids. The CDR3 here is CASSYRTSGRTDTQYF. The CDR3 DNA is TGTGCCAGCAGTTATCGGACTAGCGGACGCACAGATACGCAGTATTTT.

The V call is TRBV7-9, the J call TRBJ1-2; D not resolved. The CDR3 runs to 13 residues. V gave up 1 base and J gave up 8 bases, with 11 bases separating them. Germline-derived CDR1 and CDR2 are SEHNR and FQNEAQ (reference sequence). The CDR3 sequence: CASSLETAGGYTF. CDR3 sequence (DNA): TGTGCCAGCAGCTTAGAGACCGCGGGCGGCTACACCTTC.

CDR3 region: CASSWTGPETQYF. The CDR3 DNA follows: TGTGCCAGCAGCTGGACAGGACCAGAGACCCAGTACTTC. The chain employs TRBV5-8 and TRBJ2-5; 7 nucleotides match TRBD1. Germline lookup yields CDR1 SGHTS and CDR2 YDEGEE. This CDR3 is 13 amino acids long. J was trimmed by 4 bases and V by 3 bases; bases with no gene match: 3.

V and J are TRBV5-6 and TRBJ1-5, with a possible D match to TRBD1 (6 bases). CDR3 length: 15 amino acids. The germline CDR1 and CDR2 sequences are SGHDT and YYEEEE. V shed 0 bases and J shed 7 bases, with 14 bases lying between them. CDR3 DNA sequence: TGTGCCAGCAGCTTGGCACAGGGAGCGGCCCAGCCCCAGCATTTT. Its translation: CASSLAQGAAQPQHF.

V and J are TRBV20-1 and TRBJ2-5; D is possibly TRBD1 (5 bases). The V end lost 2 bases, the J end lost 5 bases, and 6 bases lay between the germline ends. The CDR3 loop spans 11 amino acids. Germline loops: CDR1 DFQATT, CDR2 SNEGSKA (reference sequence). Here the CDR3 DNA reads TGCAGTGCTAGACAGGGTGAGACCCAGTACTTC. Translation: CSARQGETQYF.

This sequence joins TRBV6-2 or TRBV6-3 and TRBJ2-7, with 9 bases lining up with TRBD1. J was trimmed by 2 bases and V by 5 bases; bases with no gene match: 13. This CDR3 spans 17 amino acids. The germline V gene has CDR1 MNHEY and CDR2 SVGEGT. The CDR3 bases are TGTGCCAGCAGTCATGCCGGGGGGACAGGGTCTCCCTACGAGCAGTACTTC. Protein product: CASSHAGGTGSPYEQYF.

The chain links TRBV14 to TRBJ1-1; perhaps TRBD1 as D (5 bases). The CDR3 length is 11 residues. Germline V lookup: CDR1 SGHDN, CDR2 FVKESK. V shed 8 bases and J shed 10 bases, with 14 bases lying between them. CDR3 DNA: TGTGCCAGCGGGGGAGGGGCTGCAGCTTTCTTT. It is translated as CASGGGAAAFF.

This chain connects TRBV21-1 to TRBJ2-5; the table's D call of TRBD2 was not tested on the DNA. Gene TRBJ2-7 matches the end of the DNA better, so the J call may be wrong. TRBV21-1 is classified as a pseudogene. The CDR3 has 12 amino acids. CDR3 nucleotides: TGTGCCAGCAGCTCACTTTGCCACGAGCAGTACTTC. Amino acids: CASSSLCHEQYF.

Regarding this clone: Other DNA sequences in this sample translate to the same CDR3. The chain uses TRBV7-2 and TRBJ2-1; 10 bases are shared with TRBD1. The junction had 5 bases not matched to a gene; V was cut back by 5 bases and J by 7 bases. Germline V gene sequence: CDR1 SGHTA, CDR2 FQGNSA. This CDR3 region has 14 residues. The CDR3 sequence is CASSPGQGRNEQFF. The CDR3 region has the DNA TGTGCCAGCAGCCCGGGACAGGGGAGGAATGAGCAGTTCTTC.

The V and J genes are TRBV10-3 and TRBJ1-3; D not certain. The CDR3 loop spans 14 amino acids. CDR1 is ENHRY, CDR2 SYGVKD, per germline. V was pared by 5 bases and J by 0 bases, with 8 bases between. The CDR3 spells CAISPTNSGNTIYF. CDR3 DNA: TGTGCCATCAGTCCCACTAACTCTGGAAACACCATATATTTT.

The chain recombines TRBV11-2 with TRBJ1-4, with 7 positions matching TRBD1. CDR1 and CDR2 (germline): SGHAT, FQNNGV. The ends lost 5 bases at V and 8 bases at J; junction bases unmatched: 8. The CDR3 consists of 14 residues. The CDR3 DNA reads as TGTGCCAGCAGCCCCACAGGGGAATGGGAAAAACTGTTTTTT. It encodes CASSPTGEWEKLFF.

The J gene is TRBJ1-2, the V gene TRBV7-2; D gene uncertain. The CDR3 consists of 13 residues. Germline V gene lookup returns CDR1 SGHTA and CDR2 FQGNSA. Trimming cost V 4 bases and J 3 bases, with 9 bases left between them. The chain's CDR3 is CASSSGMDYGYTF. CDR3 in DNA: TGTGCCAGCAGCTCAGGCATGGACTATGGCTACACCTTC.

This chain links TRBV9 with TRBJ1-2, with a tentative D call TRBD1 (5 bases). CDR3 length: 15 residues. Germline lookup yields CDR1 SGDLS and CDR2 YYNGEE. V was cut by 0 bases and J by 3 bases, with 12 bases left in between. The CDR3 region has the DNA TGTGCCAGCAGCGTAGGCGAGACAGAATACTATGGCTACACCTTC. It yields the protein CASSVGETEYYGYTF.

Concerning this clone: Other DNA sequences in this specimen translate into the identical CDR3. The chain links TRBV24-1 to TRBJ2-4; D is uncertain. The germline gives CDR1 KGHDR, CDR2 SFDVKD. The CDR3 consists of 14 residues. With 1 base removed from V and 7 bases from J, the gap between germline ends came to 10 bases. The CDR3 nucleotides read TGTGCCACCAGTGATTTTCACAGAAGGAACATTCAGTACTTC. Its protein product is CATSDFHRRNIQYF.

Only one count was recorded for this clone. Other DNA sequences in the sample encode the same CDR3. This chain joins TRBV5-1 and TRBJ1-1; D is unresolved. Deletions cut 2 bases from V and 1 base from J, with 6 bases between. The CDR3 covers 13 residues. CDR1 is SGHRS, CDR2 YFSETQ, per germline. CDR3 amino acids: CASSLTPNTEAFF. As DNA, the CDR3 is TGCGCCAGCAGCTTAACACCGAACACTGAAGCTTTCTTT.

The chain has TRBV5-1 and TRBJ2-5; 8 bases agree with TRBD2. V was clipped by 1 base and J by 2 bases; unmatched bases: 4. The CDR3 has 15 residues. Per the germline V gene, CDR1 is SGHRS and CDR2 is YFSETQ. As DNA, the CDR3 is TGCGCCAGCAGCTTGTATAGCGGGGTTCAAGAGACCCAGTACTTC. Amino acid sequence: CASSLYSGVQETQYF.

In this sample, this clone turned up once. The CDR3 nucleotides read TGTGCCAGCAGTCCGTCCGGGGGACGGACTGAAGCTTTCTTT. Translated: CASSPSGGRTEAFF. The genes are TRBV3-1 (or the pseudogene TRBV3-2) and TRBJ1-1; D possibly corresponds to TRBD1 (5 bases). V shed 6 bases and J shed 5 bases, with 16 bases lying between them. Per germline, CDR1 LGHDT and CDR2 YNNKEL (reference sequence). The CDR3 loop spans 14 amino acids.